This is a list of T cell receptor beta chains from one sample in a study of blood T cell repertoires in COVID-19. The assay was immunoSEQ multiplex PCR, and TCRdb's table has in-frame clones only and misses some. The table has tens of thousands of clones, around 82% seen once. The sample consisted of peripheral blood. The receptors derive from a woman older than 75 with acute or convalescent COVID-19. The CDR3 runs from the conserved cysteine through the conserved F or W. D genes are given only for firm matches. A row's size may be missing; if present it is once, few, many or a size class.

abundance | d_gene | j_gene | v_gene | CDR3aa | CDR3nt
. | . | TRBJ1-1 | TRBV20-1 | CSATRNTEAFF | TGCAGTGCTACCAGGAACACTGAAGCTTTCTTT
. | . | TRBJ1-3 | TRBV28 | CASVGGNTIYF | TGTGCCAGCGTCGGTGGAAACACCATATATTTT
. | TRBD2 | TRBJ2-1 | TRBV6-5 | CASSGGARHNEQFF | TGTGCCAGCAGCGGGGGGGCCCGTCACAATGAGCAGTTCTTC
. | . | TRBJ2-2 | TRBV7-3 | CASSSIGGGELFF | TGTGCCAGCAGCTCCATCGGAGGCGGGGAGCTGTTTTTT
. | . | TRBJ1-3 | TRBV5-3 | CARTRDSSGNTIYF | TGTGCCAGAACGAGGGATTCCTCTGGAAACACCATATATTTT
. | . | TRBJ2-7 | TRBV4-1 | CASSSGTRSYEQYF | TGCGCCAGCAGCTCAGGGACTCGTTCCTACGAGCAGTACTTC
. | . | TRBJ1-1 | TRBV19 | CASRTRGAGLNTEAFF | TGTGCCAGTAGAACAAGGGGAGCGGGCTTGAACACTGAAGCTTTCTTT
once | TRBD1 | TRBJ2-7 | TRBV27 | CASSPRQGPYEQYF | TGTGCCAGCAGTCCGAGACAGGGCCCCTACGAGCAGTACTTC
. | TRBD2 | TRBJ2-1 | TRBV15 | CATSRDGRENDEQFF | TGTGCCACCAGCAGAGATGGGCGGGAGAACGATGAGCAGTTCTTC
. | . | TRBJ1-3 | TRBV5-5 | CASSLDPGAGNTIYF | TGTGCCAGCAGCTTGGATCCAGGGGCAGGAAACACCATATATTTT
. | . | TRBJ2-5 | TRBV20-1 | CSGGVGETQYF | TGCAGTGGGGGAGTCGGGGAGACCCAGTACTTC
. | . | TRBJ2-5 | TRBV5-6 | CASTLLGQQETQYF | TGTGCCAGCACCTTATTAGGACAGCAAGAGACCCAGTACTTC
few | . | TRBJ2-1 | TRBV29-1 | CSVVLQVSNEQFF | TGCAGCGTAGTACTACAAGTCTCCAATGAGCAGTTCTTC
. | TRBD1 | TRBJ1-2 | TRBV5-1 | CASSLESQGASGYTF | TGCGCCAGCAGCTTGGAGTCCCAGGGGGCTTCTGGCTACACCTTC
. | . | TRBJ1-1 | TRBV19 | CASSIFREGTEAFF | TGTGCCAGTAGTATTTTCAGGGAGGGCACTGAAGCTTTCTTT
. | . | TRBJ2-3 | TRBV27 | CASRIRGASTDTQYF | TGTGCCAGCAGGATCCGGGGGGCTAGCACAGATACGCAGTATTTT